These T cell receptor beta chains were read from a single sample in a study of T cell responses to AZD1222 COVID-19 vaccine. Assay used: immunoSEQ multiplex PCR; TCRdb lists only in-frame clones, some missing. The profile shows fewer than 140,000 clones, roughly 88% of them singletons. Sequencing was performed on peripheral blood, taken on day 0 of AZD1222 vaccination. Receptor source: an adult in good health. CDR3s include the opening cysteine and the closing phenylalanine or tryptophan. The D gene is left open where the match is weak. Clone size is given for some rows only: seen once, a few or many times, or a class if the clone is expanded.

size	D	V	J	CDR3	DNA
NA	NA	TRBV4-3	TRBJ2-1	CASSQQGPNEQFF	TGCGCCAGCAGCCAACAGGGACCCAATGAGCAGTTCTTC
few	TRBD2	TRBV5-1	TRBJ2-2	CASSLGESGSSTGELFF	TGCGCCAGCAGCTTGGGGGAGAGCGGGAGCAGCACCGGGGAGCTGTTTTTT
NA	TRBD2	TRBV6-1	TRBJ2-2	CASSGPGLGPNTGELFF	TGTGCCAGCAGTGGACCGGGACTAGGGCCCAACACCGGGGAGCTGTTTTTT
NA	TRBD1	TRBV28	TRBJ2-7	CASSPLWDSRTYEQYF	TGTGCCAGCAGTCCGCTCTGGGACAGCCGAACCTACGAGCAGTACTTC
once	TRBD2	TRBV18	TRBJ2-1	CASSPLTGGLGDNEQFF	TGTGCCAGCTCACCATTGACGGGAGGGCTCGGAGACAATGAGCAGTTCTTC
NA	TRBD1	TRBV5-1	TRBJ1-3	CASRSTTGGTGNTIYF	TGCGCCAGCAGATCCACAACAGGGGGTACTGGAAACACCATATATTTT
NA	NA	TRBV6-5	TRBJ1-1	CASSPGGSLTEAFF	TGTGCCAGCAGCCCAGGAGGGTCCTTGACTGAAGCTTTCTTT
NA	TRBD1	TRBV5-4	TRBJ1-1	CASSMDRVDTEAFF	TGTGCCAGCAGCATGGACAGGGTGGACACTGAAGCTTTCTTT
NA	TRBD2	TRBV4-3	TRBJ2-1	CASSQGASGRWEQFF	TGCGCCAGCAGCCAAGGGGCTAGCGGGAGATGGGAGCAGTTCTTC
NA	TRBD1	TRBV9	TRBJ1-1	CASSAGQTEAFF	TGTGCCAGCAGCGCGGGACAGACTGAAGCTTTCTTT
once	NA	TRBV18	TRBJ2-7	CASSPAQGEEQYF	TGTGCCAGCTCACCGGCACAGGGTGAAGAGCAGTACTTC
NA	NA	TRBV29-1	TRBJ1-2	CSGGTAAYGYTF	TGCAGCGGGGGGACCGCCGCTTATGGCTACACCTTC
NA	TRBD1	TRBV3-1/TRBV3-2	TRBJ1-1	CASSQDYRGEAFF	TGTGCCAGCAGCCAGGACTACAGGGGCGAAGCTTTCTTT
few	NA	TRBV12-5	TRBJ2-2	CASGLDPPGELFF	TGTGCTAGTGGTTTGGACCCCCCCGGGGAGCTGTTTTTT
NA	TRBD1	TRBV18	TRBJ1-6	CASSPPTGRNSPLHF	TGTGCCAGCTCACCACCGACAGGGAGGAATTCACCCCTCCACTTT
NA	NA	TRBV5-1	TRBJ1-2	CASSLDFSGYTF	TGCGCCAGCAGCTTGGACTTCTCTGGCTACACCTTC
medium-sized	TRBD1	TRBV3-1/TRBV3-2	TRBJ1-1	CASSLDREPEAFF	TGTGCCAGCAGCCTCGACAGGGAACCCGAAGCTTTCTTT
NA	TRBD2	TRBV14	TRBJ2-1	CASSSGSGLAGEGQFF	TGTGCCAGCAGTAGCGGGTCAGGACTAGCGGGAGAGGGGCAGTTCTTC
NA	NA	TRBV7-9	TRBJ2-4	CASSLGQGGNIQYF	TGTGCCAGCAGCTTAGGTCAGGGTGGGAACATTCAGTACTTC
NA	NA	TRBV25-1	TRBJ1-3	CASSEFRSGNTIYF	TGTGCCAGCAGTGAATTTCGTAGTGGAAACACCATATATTTT
NA	TRBD1	TRBV5-1	TRBJ1-1	CASSTGTGYTEAFF	TGCGCCAGCAGCACCGGGACAGGTTACACTGAAGCTTTCTTT
NA	TRBD2	TRBV11-1	TRBJ2-7	CASSFEREVTQEQYF	TGTGCCAGCAGCTTTGAGCGGGAGGTAACACAGGAGCAGTACTTC
NA	NA	TRBV2	TRBJ2-2	CASLFGNTGELFF	TGTGCCAGCCTCTTCGGGAACACCGGGGAGCTGTTTTTT
once	TRBD1	TRBV7-9	TRBJ1-1	CASSARTGGERTFF	TGTGCCAGCAGCGCGCGGACAGGGGGCGAGCGAACTTTCTTT
NA	NA	TRBV27	TRBJ1-5	CASSFQSSNQPQHF	TGTGCCAGCAGTTTCCAGTCAAGCAATCAGCCCCAGCATTTT